This passage covers 11 T cell receptor beta chains from one sample sequenced in a study of T cell responses to AZD1222 COVID-19 vaccine. The data were produced by immunoSEQ multiplex PCR, yet TCRdb's version contains in-frame clones alone and is incomplete. This sample has some 180,000 clones; approximately 89% occur once, and the top ten carry approximately 1.6%. The starting material was peripheral blood, obtained 28 days after the second AZD1222 dose. The source is an adult who received the AZD1222 COVID-19 vaccine.

The V gene is TRBV5-1, the J gene TRBJ2-3; TRBD2 is a possible D gene (5 bases). Trimming stripped 8 bases from V and 0 bases from J, with 13 bases between. This CDR3 comprises 14 residues. Germline V CDR1 and CDR2: SGHRS, YFSETQ. The DNA of the CDR3 is TGCGCCAGTCGGAGCGGAGCTAGCACAGATACGCAGTATTTT. Residues: CASRSGASTDTQYF.

The gene calls are TRBV5-1 and TRBJ1-1; TRBD1 matches at 8 bases. CDR1 is SGHRS and CDR2 is YFSETQ in the germline V gene. CDR3 length: 15 residues. After removal of 4 bases from V and 1 base from J, the junction contained 6 bases not matched to a gene. The CDR3 spells CASSPADRGNTEAFF. The CDR3 DNA is TGCGCCAGCAGCCCAGCAGACAGGGGGAACACTGAAGCTTTCTTT.

This chain connects TRBV9 to TRBJ2-5, with 9 nucleotides matching TRBD2. V was pared by 0 bases and J by 4 bases, with 16 bases of the junction left unmatched. The CDR3 is 19 amino acids. The germline V gene encodes CDR1 SGDLS and CDR2 YYNGEE. CDR3 coding DNA: TGTGCCAGCAGCGTAGATGGTCTGGCAGCGGGAGGCCTCCCAGAGACCCAGTACTTC. Translated, it gives CASSVDGLAAGGLPETQYF. The variable domain in full, completed from reference TRBV9 and TRBJ2-5, reads DSGVTQTPKHLITATGQRVTLRCSPRSGDLSVYWYQQSLDQGLQFLIQYYNGEERAKGNILERFSAQQFPDLHSELNLSSLELGDSALYFCASSVDGLAAGGLPETQYFGPGTRLLVL.

This chain links TRBV5-1 with TRBJ1-4; 7 bases fit TRBD1. With V trimmed by 7 bases and J by 4 bases, 19 bases remained unmatched. This CDR3 contains 18 residues. Germline loops: CDR1 SGHRS, CDR2 YFSETQ. DNA for the CDR3: TGCGCCAGCCGGAAAACAGGGGACCCCCACCGACTTAATGAAAAACTGTTTTTT. Residues: CASRKTGDPHRLNEKLFF.

The V gene is TRBV20-1, the J gene TRBJ2-1; D is ambiguous. The CDR3 loop spans 11 amino acids. The V end was cut by 6 bases, the J end by 5 bases, with 8 bases between. CDR1 DFQATT and CDR2 SNEGSKA come from the germline V gene (reference sequence). The CDR3 coding sequence is TGCAGTGCCGGCCATAACAATGAGCAGTTCTTC. Amino acid sequence: CSAGHNNEQFF.

V usage is TRBV27 and J usage is TRBJ2-7; the D is unclear. CDR1 is MNHEY, CDR2 SMNVEV, per germline (reference sequence). This CDR3 spans 13 amino acids. V was shortened by 1 base and J by 4 bases, with 8 bases between the two germline ends. The DNA for the CDR3 is TGTGCCAGCAGTTTATGGAAAGGTTACGAGCAGTACTTC. As protein: CASSLWKGYEQYF.

CDR3 protein: CASSSSGGNNEQFF. CDR3 bases: TGTGCCAGCAGCAGTAGCGGGGGCAACAATGAGCAGTTCTTC. The chain uses TRBV7-9 and TRBJ2-1; 9 positions match TRBD2. Trimming at V came to 5 bases and at J to 5 bases, leaving 4 bases not matched to a gene. The CDR3 runs 14 residues. The V gene's germline CDR1 is SEHNR and CDR2 FQNEAQ (reference sequence).

This clone came up once. The chain carries TRBV9 and TRBJ1-2; D is undetermined. Trimming took off 3 bases at V and 1 base at J, with 19 bases between the two ends. The V gene's germline CDR1 is SGDLS and CDR2 YYNGEE. CDR3 length: 17 residues. The CDR3 sequence is CASSAREQAFGNYGYTF. DNA of the CDR3: TGTGCCAGCAGCGCTCGTGAGCAGGCATTCGGTAACTATGGCTACACCTTC.

Details on this clone: Other DNA sequences from this sample encode an identical CDR3 as well. V gene TRBV4-1 combines with J gene TRBJ2-7; 8 bases fit TRBD1. V lost 2 bases, J lost 2 bases, and 5 bases stayed unmatched. This CDR3 is 15 amino acids long. Per the germline V gene, CDR1 is MGHRA and CDR2 is YSYEKL. The CDR3 protein is CASSQTPGQAYEQYF. In DNA, the CDR3 is TGCGCCAGCAGCCAAACACCGGGACAGGCCTACGAGCAGTACTTC.

V and J are TRBV27 and TRBJ2-7; the D call may be TRBD1 or TRBD2 (5 bases each). The CDR3 covers 13 residues. Trimming removed 5 bases from V and 0 bases from J, with 8 bases in between. Looked up from germline, CDR1 is MNHEY and CDR2 is SMNVEV (reference sequence). The CDR3 DNA follows: TGTGCCAGCAGTCGGGGCAGCTCCTACGAGCAGTACTTC. It translates to CASSRGSSYEQYF.

This clone was seen just once. The chain has TRBV2 and TRBJ1-2, with D tentatively TRBD1 (6 bases). V was shortened by 7 bases and J by 3 bases, with 18 bases between the two germline ends. The CDR3 is 15 amino acids. Germline V CDR1 and CDR2: SNHLY, FYNNEI. The chain's CDR3 is CASTPGQGRDYGYTF. The CDR3 coding sequence is TGTGCCAGCACCCCGGGCCAGGGGCGGGACTATGGCTACACCTTC.